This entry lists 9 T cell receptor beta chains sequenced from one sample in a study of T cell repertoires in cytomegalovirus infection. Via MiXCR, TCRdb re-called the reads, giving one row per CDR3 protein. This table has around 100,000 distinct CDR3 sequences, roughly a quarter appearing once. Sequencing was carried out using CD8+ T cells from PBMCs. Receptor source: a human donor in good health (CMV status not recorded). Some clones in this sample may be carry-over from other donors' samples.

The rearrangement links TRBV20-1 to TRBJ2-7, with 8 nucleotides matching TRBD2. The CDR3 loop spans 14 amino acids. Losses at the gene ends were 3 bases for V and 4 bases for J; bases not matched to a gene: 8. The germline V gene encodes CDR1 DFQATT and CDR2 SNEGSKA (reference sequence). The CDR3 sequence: CSASPLAGFYEQYF. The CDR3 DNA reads TGCAGTGCTAGTCCCCTAGCGGGCTTTTACGAGCAGTACTTC.

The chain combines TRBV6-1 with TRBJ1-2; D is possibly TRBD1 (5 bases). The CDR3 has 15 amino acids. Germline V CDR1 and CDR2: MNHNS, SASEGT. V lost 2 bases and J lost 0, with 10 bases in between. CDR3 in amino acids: CASSESSTANYGYTF. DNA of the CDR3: TGTGCCAGCAGTGAATCTTCGACAGCTAACTATGGCTACACCTTC.

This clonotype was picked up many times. The CDR3 is CASIPSGEWNTEAFF. The CDR3 DNA reads as TGTGCCAGCATCCCCTCCGGGGAATGGAACACTGAAGCTTTCTTT. V is TRBV7-8 and J is TRBJ1-1, with D unclear. V was shortened by 7 bases and J by 1 base, with 16 bases between the two germline ends. This CDR3 spans 15 amino acids. The germline V gene encodes CDR1 SGHVS and CDR2 FQNEAQ. The full variable domain, completed using reference TRBV7-8 and TRBJ1-1, is GAGVSQSPRYKVAKRGQDVALRCDPISGHVSLFWYQQALGQGPEFLTYFQNEAQLDKSGLPSDRFFAERPEGSVSTLKIQRTQQEDSAVYLCASIPSGEWNTEAFFGQGTRLTVV.

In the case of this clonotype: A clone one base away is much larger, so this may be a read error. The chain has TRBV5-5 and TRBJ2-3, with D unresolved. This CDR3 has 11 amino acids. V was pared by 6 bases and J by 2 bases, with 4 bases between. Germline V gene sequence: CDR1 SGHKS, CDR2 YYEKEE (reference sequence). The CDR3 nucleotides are TGTGCCAGCACTCTCACAGATACGCAGTATTTT. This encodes CASTLTDTQYF.

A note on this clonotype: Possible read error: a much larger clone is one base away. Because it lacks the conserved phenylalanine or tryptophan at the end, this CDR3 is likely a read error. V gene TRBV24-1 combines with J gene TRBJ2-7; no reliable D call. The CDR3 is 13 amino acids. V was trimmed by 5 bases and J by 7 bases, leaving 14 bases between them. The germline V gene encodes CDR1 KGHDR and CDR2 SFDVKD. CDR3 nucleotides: TGTGCCACCAGTGCTACGAACCCGGGTGAGCAGTACATC. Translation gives CATSATNPGEQYI.

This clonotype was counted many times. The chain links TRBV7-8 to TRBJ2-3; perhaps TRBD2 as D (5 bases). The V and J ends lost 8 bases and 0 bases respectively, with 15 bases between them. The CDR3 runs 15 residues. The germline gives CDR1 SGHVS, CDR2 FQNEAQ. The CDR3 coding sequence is TGTGCCAGCCGCGTCCGGGGTCCTAGCACAGATACGCAGTATTTT. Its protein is CASRVRGPSTDTQYF.

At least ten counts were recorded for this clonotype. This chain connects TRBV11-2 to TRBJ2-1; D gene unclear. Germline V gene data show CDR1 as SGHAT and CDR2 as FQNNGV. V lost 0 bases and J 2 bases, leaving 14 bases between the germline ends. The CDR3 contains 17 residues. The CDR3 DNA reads TGTGCCAGCAGCTTAGAGGGAACCTCCATCCCCTACAATGAGCAGTTCTTC. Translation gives CASSLEGTSIPYNEQFF. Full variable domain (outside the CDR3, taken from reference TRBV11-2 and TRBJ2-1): EAGVAQSPRYKIIEKRQSVAFWCNPISGHATLYWYQQILGQGPKLLIQFQNNGVVDDSQLPKDRFSAERLKGVDSTLKIQPAKLEDSAVYLCASSLEGTSIPYNEQFFGPGTRLTVL.

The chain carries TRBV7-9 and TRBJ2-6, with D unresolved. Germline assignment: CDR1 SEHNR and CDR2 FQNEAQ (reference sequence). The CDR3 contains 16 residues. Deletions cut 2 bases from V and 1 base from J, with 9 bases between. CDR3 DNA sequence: TGTGCCAGCAGCTTAATGGAGACATCTGGGGCCAACGTCCTGACTTTC. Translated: CASSLMETSGANVLTF.

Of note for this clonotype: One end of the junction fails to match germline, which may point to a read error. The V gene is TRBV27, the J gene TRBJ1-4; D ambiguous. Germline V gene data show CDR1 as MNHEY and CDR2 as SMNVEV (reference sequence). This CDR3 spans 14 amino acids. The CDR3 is CASSWNGPNEKLFF. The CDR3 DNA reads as TGTGCCAGCAGTTGGAATGGTCCCAATGAAAAGCTGTTTTTT.